A selection of T cell receptor beta chains follows, all from one sample in a study of shared clonotypes between healthy human individuals. The data were produced by immunoSEQ multiplex PCR, yet TCRdb's version contains in-frame clones alone and is incomplete. This sample has fewer than 600,000 clones; 70% to 80% occur once, and the top ten carry over 10%. Source material: PBMCs. The receptors shown here come from a woman in her thirties or forties in good health. Some clones in this sample may be carry-over from other donors' samples. Both conserved end residues are part of each CDR3. D genes are given only for firm matches. Size is stated for part of the rows, as once, few or many counts, or as a class when the clone is expanded.

>-|TRBV27|TRBD2|TRBJ2-7
TGTGCCAGCAAGACACTAAGCTGGGCTAGCGGGAGGGCCGGTTCCTACGAGCAGTACTTC
CASKTLSWASGRAGSYEQYF
>-|TRBV5-1|TRBD2|TRBJ2-3
TGCGCCAGCAGCTTGGGGGCGGGAGGGCCGGAGGATACGCAGTATTTT
CASSLGAGGPEDTQYF
>few|TRBV2|-|TRBJ2-7
TGTGCCAGCAGCGGACGGGACGACGCCCCCTACGAGCAGTACTTC
CASSGRDDAPYEQYF
>-|TRBV7-8|-|TRBJ2-3
TGTGCCAGCAGCTTAGAGGGGACCCACAGCACAGATACGCAGTATTTT
CASSLEGTHSTDTQYF
>many|TRBV2|-|TRBJ2-7
TGTGCCAGCAGTGATAGCTGGCCTTCCCCCTACGAGCAGTACTTC
CASSDSWPSPYEQYF
>-|TRBV7-2|-|TRBJ2-5
TGTGCCAGCAGCTTAGTGTCCGGCCTAATCCACTTC
CASSLVSGLIHF
>-|TRBV7-3|-|TRBJ2-1
TGTGCCAGCAGCCCTCCCCCAGGTTCCAATGAGCAGTTCTTC
CASSPPPGSNEQFF
>-|TRBV10-3|TRBD2|TRBJ2-1
TGTGCCATCAGTGAGTCGGCGGGAGTGGGAGACAATGAGCAGTTCTTC
CAISESAGVGDNEQFF
>-|TRBV28|TRBD1|TRBJ1-2
TGTGCCAGCAGTTTACGCACAGGGGTAGGCTATGGCTACACCTTC
CASSLRTGVGYGYTF
>few|TRBV27|-|TRBJ2-5
TGTGCCAGCAGCCAGGAAGGGACCCAGTACTTC
CASSQEGTQYF
>-|TRBV6-6|-|TRBJ1-5
TGTGCCAGCAGTTACTCTCCAGGGAGACAGCCCCAGCATTTT
CASSYSPGRQPQHF
>-|TRBV7-9|TRBD2|TRBJ2-1
TGTGCCAGCAGCTTATGGGGACTAGCGGGACCTAACAATGAGCAGTTCTTC
CASSLWGLAGPNNEQFF
>-|TRBV11-2|-|TRBJ2-1
TGTGCCAGCAGCCGGTACAATGAGCAGTTCTTC
CASSRYNEQFF